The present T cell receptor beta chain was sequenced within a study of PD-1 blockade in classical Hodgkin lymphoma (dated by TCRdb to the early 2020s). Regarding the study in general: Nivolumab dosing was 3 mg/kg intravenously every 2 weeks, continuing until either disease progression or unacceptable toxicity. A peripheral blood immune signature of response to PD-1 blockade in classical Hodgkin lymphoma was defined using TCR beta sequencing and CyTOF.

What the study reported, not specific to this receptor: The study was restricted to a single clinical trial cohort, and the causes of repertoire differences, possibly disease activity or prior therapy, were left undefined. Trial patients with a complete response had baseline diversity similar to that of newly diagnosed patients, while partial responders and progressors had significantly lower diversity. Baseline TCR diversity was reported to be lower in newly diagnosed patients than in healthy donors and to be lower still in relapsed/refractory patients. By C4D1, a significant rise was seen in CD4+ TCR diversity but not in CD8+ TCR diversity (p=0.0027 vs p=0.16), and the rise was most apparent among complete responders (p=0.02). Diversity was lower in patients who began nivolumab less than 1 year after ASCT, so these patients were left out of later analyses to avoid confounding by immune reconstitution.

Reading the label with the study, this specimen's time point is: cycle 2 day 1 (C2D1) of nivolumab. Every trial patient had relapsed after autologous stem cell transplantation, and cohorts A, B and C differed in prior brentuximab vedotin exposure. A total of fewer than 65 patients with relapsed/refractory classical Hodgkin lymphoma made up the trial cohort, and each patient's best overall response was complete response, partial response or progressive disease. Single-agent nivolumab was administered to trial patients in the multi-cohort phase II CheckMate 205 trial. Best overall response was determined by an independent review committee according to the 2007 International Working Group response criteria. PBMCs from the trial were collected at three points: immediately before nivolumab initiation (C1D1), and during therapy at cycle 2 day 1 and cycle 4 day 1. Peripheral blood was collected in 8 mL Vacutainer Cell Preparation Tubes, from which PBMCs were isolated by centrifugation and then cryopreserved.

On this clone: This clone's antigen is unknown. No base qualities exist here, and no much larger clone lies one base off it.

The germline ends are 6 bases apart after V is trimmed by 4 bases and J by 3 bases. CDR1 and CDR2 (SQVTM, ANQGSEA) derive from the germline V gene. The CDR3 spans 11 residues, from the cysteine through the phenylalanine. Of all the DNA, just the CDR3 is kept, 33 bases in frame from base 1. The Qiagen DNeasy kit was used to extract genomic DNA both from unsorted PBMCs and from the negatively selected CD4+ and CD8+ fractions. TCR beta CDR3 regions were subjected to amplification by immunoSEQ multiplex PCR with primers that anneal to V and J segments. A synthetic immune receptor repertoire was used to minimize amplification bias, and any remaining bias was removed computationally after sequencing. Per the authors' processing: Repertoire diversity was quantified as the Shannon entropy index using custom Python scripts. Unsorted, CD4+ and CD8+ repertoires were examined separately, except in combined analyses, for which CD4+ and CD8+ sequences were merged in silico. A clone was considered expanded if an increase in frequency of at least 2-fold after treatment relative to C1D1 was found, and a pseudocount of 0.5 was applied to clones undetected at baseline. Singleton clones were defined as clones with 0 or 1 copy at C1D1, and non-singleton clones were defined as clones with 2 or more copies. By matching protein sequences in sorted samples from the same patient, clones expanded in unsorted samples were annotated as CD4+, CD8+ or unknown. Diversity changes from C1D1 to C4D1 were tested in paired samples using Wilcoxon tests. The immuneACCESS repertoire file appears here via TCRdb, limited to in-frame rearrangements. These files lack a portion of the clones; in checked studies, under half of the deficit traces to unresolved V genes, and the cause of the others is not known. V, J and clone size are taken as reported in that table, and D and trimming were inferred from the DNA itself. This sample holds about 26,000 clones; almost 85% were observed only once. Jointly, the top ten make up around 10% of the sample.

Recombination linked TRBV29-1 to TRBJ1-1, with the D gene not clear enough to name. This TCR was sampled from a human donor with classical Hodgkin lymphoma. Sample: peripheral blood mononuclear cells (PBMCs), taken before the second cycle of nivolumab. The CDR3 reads CSVVSYTEAFF. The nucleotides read TGCAGCGTTGTTAGCTACACTGAAGCTTTCTTT.